This TCR beta chain was documented in a study of blood T cell repertoires in COVID-19. Across the study: Sites across the United States, Italy and Spain contributed samples from acute and convalescent COVID-19. In each case, the material was cDNA or gDNA derived from T cells, B-cell-depleted T cells, or PBMCs.

Germline V lookup: CDR1 SGHTA, CDR2 FQGTGA. J lost 5 bases, V lost 5 bases, and 11 bases had no gene match. The CDR3 contains 16 residues. Per the original methods: Estimation of nucleated cell counts relied on the amplification of reference gene primers. The repertoire was sequenced with immunoSEQ multiplex PCR; TCRdb's copy has only in-frame clones and lacks some. V and J calls and clone size are those listed in that table; D and trimming were worked out from the DNA. The sample holds hundreds of thousands of clones; around 80% are singletons and the top ten take more than 9%. Sequencing was carried out using peripheral blood. This TCR was sampled from a woman at least 80 years old with acute or convalescent COVID-19. V is TRBV7-3 and J is TRBJ2-1, with 8 positions matching TRBD2. CDR3 amino acids: CASSHGGERGNNEQFF. In DNA, the CDR3 is TGTGCCAGCAGCCACGGGGGCGAGCGGGGGAACAATGAGCAGTTCTTC.